This entry is about one T cell receptor (beta chain). This clone's antigen is unknown. Base qualities were left out, and no much larger clone turns up one base away. The protocol used for the library was the immunoSEQ multiplex PCR assay. For the multiplex PCR, a mixture combining 60 forward primers for TCR Vbeta segments and 13 reverse primers for TCR Jbeta segments was used. The CDR3 region of rearranged TCR beta genes was amplified from genomic DNA with a multiplex PCR assay. On the Illumina HiSeq System, the amplified TCR beta libraries were sequenced as 87-base-pair reads. The authors' analysis ran thus. A later analysis tallied 75 million to 85 million unique TCR beta chains across the 700 or so repertoires, and some 12 million of those chains were shared by two or more donors. To remove PCR and sequencing errors, raw reads were error-corrected and collapsed into unique sequences using a nearest-neighbor algorithm that merged closely related sequences. To assign V, D and J gene segments, CDR3 sequences were aligned to IMGT reference sequences. For a sequence to be retained, at least a six-nucleotide match to both a V gene segment and a J gene segment was required. Rearrangements were called productive when the CDR3 lacked stop codons and stayed in frame with V and J; all others were non-productive. Following IMGT convention, CDR3 was defined as the stretch from the second conserved V-encoded cysteine up to the conserved J-encoded phenylalanine. The earlier analysis of about 610 of the donors excluded sequences that lacked an unambiguous match to a single V gene segment. In an earlier analysis of around 590 of the donors, a V segment was called functional when productive rearrangements were above 56.7%, and segregating when the standard deviation between donors exceeded 5%. A statistical classification framework was developed to diagnose cytomegalovirus status using the catalog of TCR beta chain sequences. A later analysis assigned V and J genes by comparing TCR nucleotide sequences with IMGT/GENE-DB human TR gene sequences. In a later analysis, CDR3 sequences and most-parsimonious VDJ recombination scenarios were assigned using the TCRdist pipeline. In a later analysis, each TCR beta chain was defined by its CDR3 amino acid sequence together with its V-gene family, and reads lacking a unique V-gene family were excluded. A later analysis removed 500 to 650 highly shared, low-generation-probability nucleotide sequences to deal with suspected cross-contamination and a sequencing artifact. In a later analysis, a clonal expansion index for each public chain was calculated from normalized within-repertoire ranks of inferred template counts. In a later analysis, generation probabilities were computed with a VDJ recombination model fitted to out-of-frame rearrangements, and the resulting probabilities were checked against IGoR. Hypergeometric tests were used in a later analysis to score TCR-TCR, TCR-HLA and TCR-CMV co-occurrence, with a repertoire-size bias correction applied to the TCR pairs. False discovery rates were estimated in a later analysis by permuting HLA or CMV assignments 20 times. A later analysis grouped co-occurring TCRs with DBSCAN, adding TCRdist sequence similarity when clustering within HLA-allele-positive subsets. For co-occurrence clustering, repertoires with fewer than 30,000 or more than 120,000 public chains were excluded, along with about five repertoires with anomalous nucleotide sharing. TCRdb provides this immuneACCESS table in a form limited to in-frame rearrangements. Some clones are lacking; in checked studies, under half of them reflect an unresolved V gene, and why the rest are absent is not known. The V and J calls and clone size come from that table; D and trimming were worked out from the DNA. A total of around 120,000 clones appear in this sample, under 90% of them only once. Clones ranked in the top ten supply roughly 3.9% of the sample.

CDR1 and CDR2 are read off the germline V gene as MDHEN and SYDVKM. From its cysteine to its phenylalanine, the CDR3 spans 14 amino acids. Of the read, only the CDR3 DNA is kept; its 42 bases are in frame from base 1. The V end gives up 6 bases and the J end 4 bases, leaving 8 bases in the junction not matched to a gene. This entry is derived from a study of cytomegalovirus exposure and HLA in healthy donors (dated by TCRdb to the late 2010s). With respect to the entire study: In an earlier analysis of several hundred of the donors, 276 Gb of sequence data and just under 120 million unique TCR beta sequences from about 179 million T cells were reported. Alongside the repertoire data, information on donor age, sex, ethnicity and CMV serostatus was compiled. An early release covering over 500 HLA-typed donors comprised around 300 gigabases of sequencing data and about 90 million unique TCR sequences. The study was designed to test whether signatures of past pathogen exposure could be identified by cataloging public T cell receptors. A later analysis re-analyzed previously published TCR beta repertoires from about 730 donors and added high-resolution HLA genotyping to study TCR occurrence patterns. Typing coverage varied by locus: roughly 629-640 donors for A, B, C, DRB1 and DQB1; some 520 for DQA1; more than 600 for DPA1; 400 to 480 for DPB1. Of the approximately 400 genotyped donors, over 70% fell in the genetic ancestry cluster associated with self-reported Caucasian donors. Rather than drawing on any new phenotypic data, the later analysis identified candidate immune exposures from TCR beta sequences and the way those sequences occurred across donors. High-throughput TCR immunosequencing, statistical association of individual TCRs with disease status, and machine learning were combined to predict cytomegalovirus infection status. HLA typing covered class I and class II loci at four-digit resolution. A later genetic analysis took genome-wide SNP genotypes for 398 of the 666 donors and used that subset as a discovery cohort. Because of strong linkage in the cohort, roughly five DR-DQ haplotypes were treated as single units for association and clustering. To decide whether each TCR beta V gene segment behaved as functional or pseudogenic, an earlier analysis of some 580 of the donors relied on high-throughput TCR beta sequencing. Every repertoire in the discovery cohort had been generated on one and the same sequencing platform. A separate validation cohort of approximately 130 different subjects was used in addition to the roughly 620-subject first cohort. Among some 400 genotyped donors of the cohort, an average of approximately 240,000 unique TCR beta nucleotide sequences was sequenced per donor, of which 15% to 20% were non-productive. Using immunosequencing, the study profiled T cell repertoires from fewer than 850 subjects and related those repertoires to cytomegalovirus serostatus. On the study overall, not on this receptor specifically: In a later analysis, HLA-associated TCR beta chains showed more clonal expansion and lower generation probabilities than non-associated chains that were equally common. Most TCR sequences were observed very rarely across donors, whereas some public TCRs were present in many individuals. When HLA alleles, especially DR and DQ, strongly co-occurred, TCR associations were difficult to assign to individual alleles. In a later analysis, several top co-occurrence clusters were reported to appear linked to parvovirus B19, influenza, CMV and Epstein-Barr virus. Because counts were too low, about 18 rarely observed V segments, including chromosome 9 orphons, were excluded from the earlier analysis of several hundred of the donors. In a later analysis, the rate of TCR association differed among HLA loci, with DRB1 alleles having the most associated TCRs and HLA-C alleles having the fewest. A later genetic analysis reported fewer N-insertions in productive TCRs among donors in an Asian-associated ancestry cluster than the roughly 620-donor mean. For the cohort, immune exposure information was limited to CMV serostatus. The study gave a list of around 170 TCR beta chains associated with cytomegalovirus. In an earlier analysis of more than 500 of the donors, most TCR beta V segments appeared in productive rearrangements about 87% or about 30% of the time, broadly matching IMGT annotations. Because some donors lacked HLA typing at each locus, the association tests relied only on the typed subset. A later analysis found that most CMV-associated TCR beta chains appeared HLA-restricted, with HLA associations seemingly driven largely by CMV exposure. The 87-base-pair reads could not distinguish some IMGT-functional V segments, including TRBV6-2 and TRBV6-3, so those segments were excluded. A few of the identified cytomegalovirus-associated TCR beta chains were confirmed in vitro to be specific for cytomegalovirus antigens. At a false discovery rate of 0.05, a later analysis linked roughly 17,000 TCR beta sequences to specific HLA alleles. Linkage disequilibrium might explain the correlated functional status among segregating V segments, but an unknown experimental factor could not be excluded. It was suggested by the authors that the approach could potentially be generalized to other disease states and immunological phenotypes. This cohort had only TCR beta chains sequenced, and the lack of alpha or paired-chain data limited which features could be detected. Cytomegalovirus status was reported to be diagnosed by the classifier with high specificity and sensitivity in both the original and validation cohorts. A cluster of highly shared sequence variants was judged likely to be a technical artifact of the sequencing pipeline. Presence/absence analyses assumed roughly uniform sequencing depth across donors, an assumption that may not hold. An association between a missense DCLRE1C variant and V-gene and J-gene trimming of TCR beta chains was found in a later genetic analysis and replicated in an independent cohort. A further reported finding was that TCR beta sequences accurately predicted the HLA-A and HLA-B alleles for most subjects in the first cohort.

The cohort was made up of 500 to 800 healthy bone marrow donors. At the time of sampling, every cohort member was nominally healthy, though immune exposures that went unrecorded were likely present. The donor tested CMV seronegative, placing the donor among the 350 or so seronegative members of the cohort. A peripheral blood sample was collected from each donor, and TCR beta sequencing was performed on peripheral blood mononuclear cells. The Qiagen DNeasy Blood Extraction Kit was used to extract genomic DNA from the blood cell samples. Sequences were obtained from PBMCs. Recombination joined TRBV28 with TRBJ1-2, with 7 bases in between that match TRBD1. The receptor's source is a woman younger than 45 in good health and CMV-seronegative. The CDR3 has the sequence CASSQDGQVYGYTF. The nucleotide sequence reads TGTGCCAGCAGCCAGGACGGACAGGTCTATGGCTACACCTTC.